Below, one TCR beta chain is given with its context. V was clipped by 0 bases and J by 1 base, with 12 bases between them. The CDR3 sequence is 17 residues long. From germline, CDR1 is KGHSH and CDR2 LQKENI. This record belongs to a study of blood T cell repertoires in COVID-19. The data were produced by immunoSEQ multiplex PCR, yet TCRdb's version contains in-frame clones alone and is incomplete. This table has some 71,000 clones, about four fifths appearing once. V gene TRBV18 combines with J gene TRBJ2-2, with D perhaps matching TRBD1 (5 bases). The TCR comes from a woman aged 70-85 years with acute or convalescent COVID-19. Input material: peripheral blood. The CDR3 region has the DNA TGTGCCAGCTCACCACCTTTCAGGACAAGGAACACCGGGGAGCTGTTTTTT. Encoded protein: CASSPPFRTRNTGELFF.